This T cell receptor beta chain came from a study of identical twins. TCRdb used MiXCR to reprocess the 5' RACE reads, holding one entry per CDR3 protein. Of hundreds of thousands of distinct CDR3 sequences listed, around 20% are singletons. This clonotype has ten or more counts. Its target is not known. Whole-study results and caveats: Insertions were reduced in abundant cord blood beta clonotypes but not in memory repertoires.

CDR3 length: 14 residues. Germline CDR1 is SGHTA and CDR2 is FQGTGA. V was trimmed by 1 base and J by 3 bases, leaving 9 bases between them. These data were also reused for a study on T cells expressing NK-cell markers.

Sequencing used PBMCs. The chain joins TRBV7-3 to TRBJ1-2; no clear D gene. The source is a woman between 18 and 29 years old in good health. This CDR3 reads CASSLSGSHYGYTF. The DNA of the CDR3 is TGTGCCAGCAGCTTAAGTGGGAGCCACTATGGCTACACCTTC.